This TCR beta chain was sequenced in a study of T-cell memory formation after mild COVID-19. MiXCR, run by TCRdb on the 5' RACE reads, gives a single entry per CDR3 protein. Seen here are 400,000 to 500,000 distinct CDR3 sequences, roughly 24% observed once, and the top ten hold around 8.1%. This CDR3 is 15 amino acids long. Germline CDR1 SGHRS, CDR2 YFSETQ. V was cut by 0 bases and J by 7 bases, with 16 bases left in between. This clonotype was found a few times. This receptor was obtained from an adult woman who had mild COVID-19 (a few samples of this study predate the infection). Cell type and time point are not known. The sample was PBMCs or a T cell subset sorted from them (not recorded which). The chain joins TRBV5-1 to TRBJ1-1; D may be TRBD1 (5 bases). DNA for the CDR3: TGCGCCAGCAGCTTGGCGGGCCAGACGGGGGTTGAAGCTTTCTTT. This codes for CASSLAGQTGVEAFF.